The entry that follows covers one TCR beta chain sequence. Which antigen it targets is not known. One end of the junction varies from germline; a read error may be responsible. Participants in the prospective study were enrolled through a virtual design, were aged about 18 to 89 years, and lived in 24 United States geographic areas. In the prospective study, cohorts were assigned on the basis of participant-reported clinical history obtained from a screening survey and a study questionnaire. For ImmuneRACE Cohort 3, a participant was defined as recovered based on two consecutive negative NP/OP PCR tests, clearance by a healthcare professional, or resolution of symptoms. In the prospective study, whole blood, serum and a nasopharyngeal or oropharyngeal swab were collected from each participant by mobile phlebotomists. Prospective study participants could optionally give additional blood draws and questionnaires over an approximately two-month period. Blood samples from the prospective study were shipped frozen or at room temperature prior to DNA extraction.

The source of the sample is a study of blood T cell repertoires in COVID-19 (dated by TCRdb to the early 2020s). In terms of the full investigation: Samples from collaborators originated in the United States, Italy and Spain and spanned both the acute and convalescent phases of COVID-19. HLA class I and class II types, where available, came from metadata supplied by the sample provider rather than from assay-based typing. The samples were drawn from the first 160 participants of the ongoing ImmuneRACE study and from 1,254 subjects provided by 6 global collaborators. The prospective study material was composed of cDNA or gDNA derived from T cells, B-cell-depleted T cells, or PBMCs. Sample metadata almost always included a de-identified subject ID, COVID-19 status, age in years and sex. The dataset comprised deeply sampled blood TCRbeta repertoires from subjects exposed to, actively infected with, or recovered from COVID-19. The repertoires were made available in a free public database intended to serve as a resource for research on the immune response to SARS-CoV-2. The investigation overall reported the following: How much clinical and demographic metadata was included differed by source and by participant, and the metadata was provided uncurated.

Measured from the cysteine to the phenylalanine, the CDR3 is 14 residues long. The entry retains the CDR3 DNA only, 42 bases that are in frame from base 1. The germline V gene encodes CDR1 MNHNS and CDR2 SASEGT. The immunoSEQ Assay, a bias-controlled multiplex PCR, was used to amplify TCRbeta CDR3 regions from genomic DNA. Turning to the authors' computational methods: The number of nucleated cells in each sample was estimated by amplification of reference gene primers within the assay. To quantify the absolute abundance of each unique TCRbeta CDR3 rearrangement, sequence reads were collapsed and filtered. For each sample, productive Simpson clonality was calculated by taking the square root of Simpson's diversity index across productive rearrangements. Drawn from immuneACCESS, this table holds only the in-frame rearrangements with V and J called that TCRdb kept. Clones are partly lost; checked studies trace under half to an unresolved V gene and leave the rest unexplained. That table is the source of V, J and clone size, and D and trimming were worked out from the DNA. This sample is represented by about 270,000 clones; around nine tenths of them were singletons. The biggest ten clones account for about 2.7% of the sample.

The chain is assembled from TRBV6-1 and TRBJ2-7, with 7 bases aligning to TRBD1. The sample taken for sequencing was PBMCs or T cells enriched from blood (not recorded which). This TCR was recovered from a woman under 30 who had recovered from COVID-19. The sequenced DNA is TGTGCCAGCAGGGAAGGGGGCAGGATATACGAGCAGTACTTC. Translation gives CASREGGRIYEQYF.